Below, 6 T cell receptor beta chains from the same sample are listed, as sequenced in a study of blood T cell repertoires in COVID-19. Assay: immunoSEQ multiplex PCR; the TCRdb copy retains only in-frame clones and omits some. The table lists some 140,000 clones, more than 85% of them singletons. The sequencing sample was made of peripheral blood. The receptors were sampled from a man in his forties or fifties with active or convalescent COVID-19.

This chain uses TRBV5-1 with TRBJ2-7, with TRBD2 as a possible D gene (6 bases). Trimming pared 1 base from V and 1 base from J, leaving 9 bases between. This CDR3 spans 14 amino acids. Germline CDR1 and CDR2: SGHRS and YFSETQ. In DNA, the CDR3 is TGCGCCAGCAGCTTGATGGCGGGATCCTACGAGCAGTACTTC. This encodes CASSLMAGSYEQYF.

This clone appeared once. The V call is TRBV15, the J call TRBJ2-1; 9 bases are a match to TRBD2. This CDR3 contains 16 residues. With V trimmed by 2 bases and J by 2 bases, 4 bases remained unmatched. CDR1 and CDR2 (germline): LNHNV, YYDKDF (reference sequence). CDR3 amino acids: CATSRSVAGAYNEQFF. CDR3 in DNA: TGTGCCACCAGCAGAAGTGTAGCGGGAGCCTACAATGAGCAGTTCTTC.

This chain links TRBV30 with TRBJ2-1; D gene unclear. Germline CDR1 is GTSNPN and CDR2 is SVGIG (reference sequence). The V and J ends lost 4 bases and 1 base respectively, with 11 bases between them. CDR3 length: 14 amino acids. Written as DNA, the CDR3 is TGTGCCTGGAAGGCCCTGAGGTCCTACAATGAGCAGTTCTTC. Residues: CAWKALRSYNEQFF.

This chain connects TRBV10-1 to TRBJ2-3; 9 bases are shared with TRBD2. V dropped 5 bases and J dropped 4; count of bases not matched to a gene: 1. This CDR3 region has 13 residues. Per the germline V gene, CDR1 is WNHNN and CDR2 is SYGVQD (reference sequence). CDR3 sequence (DNA): TGCGCCAGCAGTCGGACTAGCGCAGATACGCAGTATTTT. Its translation is CASSRTSADTQYF.

The V call is TRBV5-3, the J call TRBJ2-2; TRBD2 aligns across 13 bases. TRBV5-3 is recorded as an ORF, its role being uncertain. The CDR3 extends over 18 amino acids. Trimming cost V 4 bases and J 0 bases; bases outside gene matches: 6. As DNA, the CDR3 is TGTGCCAGAAGCCTACTGACTAGCGGGAGGCCGAACACCGGGGAGCTGTTTTTT. Its protein product is CARSLLTSGRPNTGELFF.

The sample holds one count of this clone. The V call is TRBV6-1, the J call TRBJ1-6; D is perhaps TRBD1 (5 bases). The CDR3 extends over 17 amino acids. V was clipped by 4 bases and J by 8 bases, with 21 bases between them. The germline V gene encodes CDR1 MNHNS and CDR2 SASEGT. CDR3 protein: CASSGDPRGLVDSPLHF. The CDR3 DNA sequence: TGTGCCAGCAGTGGGGACCCTCGGGGGTTGGTAGATTCACCCCTCCACTTT.